This T cell receptor beta chain appears in the sequencing data of a study of PD-1 blockade in classical Hodgkin lymphoma. Time point in this sample: newly diagnosed, previously untreated cHL patient sample. CD4+ T cells were purified from thawed PBMCs by magnetic negative selection. Concerning this clone itself: Its specificity is not known.

The CDR3 sequence is 15 residues long. From germline, CDR1 is MNHEY and CDR2 SVGAGI. Trimming left V 8 bases short and J 2 bases short, with 19 bases between. The method was immunoSEQ multiplex PCR; TCRdb's version includes in-frame clones alone and lacks a portion of them. There are roughly 30,000 clones in the sample; about 89% occur only once, and about 0.22% lies in the top ten. Study-level findings and limits: Possibly reflecting disease activity or prior therapy, repertoire differences have causes that remain undefined.

J is TRBJ2-7 and V is TRBV6-5; the D call may be TRBD1 or TRBD2 (6 bases each). The sequence derives from a human donor with classical Hodgkin lymphoma. The specimen sequenced was CD4+ T cells from blood. In DNA form, the CDR3 reads TGTGCCAGCTCCCGGACGGGGGCCGGCCCCTACGAGCAGTACTTC. Its protein is CASSRTGAGPYEQYF.